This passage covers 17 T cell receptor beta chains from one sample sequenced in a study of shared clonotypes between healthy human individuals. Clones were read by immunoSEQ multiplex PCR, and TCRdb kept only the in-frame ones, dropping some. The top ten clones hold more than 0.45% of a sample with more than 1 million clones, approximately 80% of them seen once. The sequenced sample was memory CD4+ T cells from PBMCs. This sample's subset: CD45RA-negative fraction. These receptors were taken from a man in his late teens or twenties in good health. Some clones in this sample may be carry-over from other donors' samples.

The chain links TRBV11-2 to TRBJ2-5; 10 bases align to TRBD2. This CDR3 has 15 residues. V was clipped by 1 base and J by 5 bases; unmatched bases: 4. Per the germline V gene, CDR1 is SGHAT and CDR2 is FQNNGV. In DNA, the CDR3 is TGTGCCAGCAGCTTAGGAGCGGGAGGGGGGGAGACCCAGTACTTC. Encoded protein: CASSLGAGGGETQYF.

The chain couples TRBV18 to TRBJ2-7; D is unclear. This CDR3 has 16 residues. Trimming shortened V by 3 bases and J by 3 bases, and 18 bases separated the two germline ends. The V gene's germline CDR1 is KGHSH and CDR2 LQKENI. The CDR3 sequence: CASSPLGRVGSYEQYF. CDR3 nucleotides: TGTGCCAGCTCACCCTTGGGAAGGGTCGGAAGCTACGAGCAGTACTTC.

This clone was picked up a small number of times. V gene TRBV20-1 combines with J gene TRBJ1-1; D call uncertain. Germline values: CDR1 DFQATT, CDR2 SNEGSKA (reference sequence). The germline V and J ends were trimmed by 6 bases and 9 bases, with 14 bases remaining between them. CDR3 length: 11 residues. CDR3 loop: CSARGPEKAFF. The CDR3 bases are TGCAGTGCCCGAGGACCAGAGAAAGCTTTCTTT.

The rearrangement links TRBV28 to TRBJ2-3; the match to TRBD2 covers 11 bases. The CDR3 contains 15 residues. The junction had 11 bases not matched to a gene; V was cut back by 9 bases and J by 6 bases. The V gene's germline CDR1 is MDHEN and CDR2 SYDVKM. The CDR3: CASNSGRASGDTQYF. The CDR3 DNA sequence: TGTGCCAGTAATAGCGGGAGGGCCTCGGGGGATACGCAGTATTTT. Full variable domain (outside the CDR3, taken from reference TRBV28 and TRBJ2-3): DVKVTQSSRYLVKRTGEKVFLECVQDMDHENMFWYRQDPGLGLRLIYFSYDVKMKEKGDIPEGYSVSREKKERFSLILESASTNQTSMYLCASNSGRASGDTQYFGPGTRLTVL.

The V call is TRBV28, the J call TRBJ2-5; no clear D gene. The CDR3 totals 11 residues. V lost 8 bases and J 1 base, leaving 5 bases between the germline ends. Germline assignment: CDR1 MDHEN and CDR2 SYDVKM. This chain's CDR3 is CASGIQETQYF. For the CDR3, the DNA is TGTGCCAGCGGAATCCAAGAGACCCAGTACTTC.

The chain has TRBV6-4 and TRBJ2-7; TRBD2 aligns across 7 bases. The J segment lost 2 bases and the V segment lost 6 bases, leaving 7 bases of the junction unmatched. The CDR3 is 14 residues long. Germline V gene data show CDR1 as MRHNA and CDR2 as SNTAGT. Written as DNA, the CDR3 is TGTGCCAGCAGCGTAGCGGGCGGACCCTACGAGCAGTACTTC. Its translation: CASSVAGGPYEQYF.

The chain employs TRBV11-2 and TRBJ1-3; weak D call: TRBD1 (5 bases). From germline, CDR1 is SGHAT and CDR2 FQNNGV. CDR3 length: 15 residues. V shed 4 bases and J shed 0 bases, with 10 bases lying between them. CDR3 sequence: CASSYSTVSGNTIYF. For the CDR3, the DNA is TGTGCCAGCAGCTATTCGACAGTCTCTGGAAACACCATATATTTT. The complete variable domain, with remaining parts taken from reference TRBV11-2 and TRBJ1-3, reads EAGVAQSPRYKIIEKRQSVAFWCNPISGHATLYWYQQILGQGPKLLIQFQNNGVVDDSQLPKDRFSAERLKGVDSTLKIQPAKLEDSAVYLCASSYSTVSGNTIYFGEGSWLTVV.

The CDR3 protein is CASSSGSTGELFF. The CDR3 DNA is TGTGCCAGCAGCTCAGGGAGCACCGGGGAGCTGTTTTTT. The chain employs TRBV11-3 and TRBJ2-2, with D perhaps assigned TRBD1 or TRBD2 (5 bases each). V was pared by 4 bases and J by 4 bases, with 7 bases between. Germline values: CDR1 SGHNT, CDR2 YENEEA. This CDR3 has 13 amino acids.

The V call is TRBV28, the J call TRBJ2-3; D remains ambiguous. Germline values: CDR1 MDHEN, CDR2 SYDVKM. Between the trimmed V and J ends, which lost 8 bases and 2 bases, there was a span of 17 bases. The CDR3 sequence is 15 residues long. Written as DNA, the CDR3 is TGTGCCAGCCGGATGGACGGTTCGACCACAGATACGCAGTATTTT. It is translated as CASRMDGSTTDTQYF.

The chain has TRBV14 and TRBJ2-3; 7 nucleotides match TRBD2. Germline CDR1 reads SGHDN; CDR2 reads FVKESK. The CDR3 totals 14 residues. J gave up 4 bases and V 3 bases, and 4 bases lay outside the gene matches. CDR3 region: CASSQGTSADTQYF. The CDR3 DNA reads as TGTGCCAGCAGCCAGGGAACTAGCGCAGATACGCAGTATTTT.

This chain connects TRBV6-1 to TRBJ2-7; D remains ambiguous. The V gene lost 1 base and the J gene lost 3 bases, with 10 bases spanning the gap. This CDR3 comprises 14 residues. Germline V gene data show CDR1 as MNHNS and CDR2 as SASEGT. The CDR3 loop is CASSEGSGYYEQYF. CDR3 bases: TGTGCCAGCAGTGAAGGGTCAGGCTACTACGAGCAGTACTTC.

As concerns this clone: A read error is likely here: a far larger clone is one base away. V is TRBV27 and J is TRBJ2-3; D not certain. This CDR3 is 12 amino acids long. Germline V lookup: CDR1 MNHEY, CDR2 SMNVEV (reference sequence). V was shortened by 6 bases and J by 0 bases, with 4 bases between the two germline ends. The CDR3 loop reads CASRRSTDTQYF. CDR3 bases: TGTGCCAGCAGGCGTAGCACAGATACGCAGTATTTT.

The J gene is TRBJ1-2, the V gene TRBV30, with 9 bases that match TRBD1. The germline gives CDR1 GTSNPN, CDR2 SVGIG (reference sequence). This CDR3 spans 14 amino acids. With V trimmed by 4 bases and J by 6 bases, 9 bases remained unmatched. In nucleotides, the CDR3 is TGTGCCTGGAATAGAGAGACAGGGGGTAATGGCTACACCTTC. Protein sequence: CAWNRETGGNGYTF. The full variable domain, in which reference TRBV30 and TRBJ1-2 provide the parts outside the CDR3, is SQTIHQWPATLVQPVGSPLSLECTVEGTSNPNLYWYRQAAGRGLQLLFYSVGIGQISSEVPQNLSASRPQDRQFILSSKKLLLSDSGFYLCAWNRETGGNGYTFGSGTRLTVV.

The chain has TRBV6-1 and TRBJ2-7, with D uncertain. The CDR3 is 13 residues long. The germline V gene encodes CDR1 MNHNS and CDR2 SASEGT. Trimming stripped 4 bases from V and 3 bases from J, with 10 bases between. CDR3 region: CASSARRNYEQYF. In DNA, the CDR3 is TGTGCCAGCAGTGCTCGGCGGAACTACGAGCAGTACTTC.

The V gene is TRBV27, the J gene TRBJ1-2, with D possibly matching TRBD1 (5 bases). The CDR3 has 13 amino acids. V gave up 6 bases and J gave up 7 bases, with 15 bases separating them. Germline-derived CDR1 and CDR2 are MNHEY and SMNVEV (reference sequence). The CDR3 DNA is TGTGCCAGCAGGGGGGTCAGGGAGGGTGGCTACACCTTC. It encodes CASRGVREGGYTF.

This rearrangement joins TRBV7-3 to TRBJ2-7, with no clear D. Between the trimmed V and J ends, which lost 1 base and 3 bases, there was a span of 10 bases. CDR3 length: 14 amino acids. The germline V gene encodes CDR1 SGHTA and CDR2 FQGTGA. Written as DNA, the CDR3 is TGTGCCAGCAGCTTAAGCGGATGGGGCTACGAGCAGTACTTC. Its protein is CASSLSGWGYEQYF.

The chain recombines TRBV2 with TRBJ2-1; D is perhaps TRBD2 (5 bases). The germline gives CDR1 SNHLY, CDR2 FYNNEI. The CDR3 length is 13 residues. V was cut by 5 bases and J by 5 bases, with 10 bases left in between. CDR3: CASSLDSHNEQFF. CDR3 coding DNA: TGTGCCAGCAGTCTGGACTCTCACAATGAGCAGTTCTTC.